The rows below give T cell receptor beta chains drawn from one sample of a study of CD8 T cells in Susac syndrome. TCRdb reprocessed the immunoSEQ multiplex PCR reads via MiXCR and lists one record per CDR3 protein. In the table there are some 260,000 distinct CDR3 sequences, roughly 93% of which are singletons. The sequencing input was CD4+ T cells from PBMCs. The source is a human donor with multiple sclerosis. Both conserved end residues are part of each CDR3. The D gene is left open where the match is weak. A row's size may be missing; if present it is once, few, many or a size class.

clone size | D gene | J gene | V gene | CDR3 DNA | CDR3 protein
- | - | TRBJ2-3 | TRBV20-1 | TGCAGTGCTAGAGAACCAAGCACAGATACGCAGTATTTT | CSAREPSTDTQYF
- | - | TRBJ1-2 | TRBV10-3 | TGTGCCATCAGTGAGTCCCGCTTCGGCTACACCTTC | CAISESRFGYTF
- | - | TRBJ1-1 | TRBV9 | TGTGCCAGCAGCGTAGTCCCCATGGACCTAATGAACACTGAAGCTTTCTTT | CASSVVPMDLMNTEAFF
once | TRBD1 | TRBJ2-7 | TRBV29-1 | TGCAGCGTCCGATTTCTACAGGGGCCAACCTCCTACGAGCAGTACTTC | CSVRFLQGPTSYEQYF
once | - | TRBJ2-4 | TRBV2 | TGTGCCAGCAGTGGAGGGGTCAAAAACATTCAGTACTTC | CASSGGVKNIQYF
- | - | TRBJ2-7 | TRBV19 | TGTGCCAGTAGTCAGACGTCCTCAGTAAGCTCCTACGAGCAGTACTTC | CASSQTSSVSSYEQYF
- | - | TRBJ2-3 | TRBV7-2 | TGTGCCAGCAGTCCTCGGGGCCTAGGCACAGATACGCAGTATTTT | CASSPRGLGTDTQYF
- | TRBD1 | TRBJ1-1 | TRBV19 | TGTGCCAGTAGTGAGGGACAGGGGACTGAAGCTTTCTTT | CASSEGQGTEAFF
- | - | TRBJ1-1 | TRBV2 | TGTGCCAGCAGTGAATCTCGGGTGGACAGTGATAAAGCTTTCTTT | CASSESRVDSDKAFF
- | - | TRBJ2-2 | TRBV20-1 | TGCAGTGCTAGAGATTTCTTGGGCACCGGGGAGCTGTTTTTT | CSARDFLGTGELFF
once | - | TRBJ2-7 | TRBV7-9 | TGTGCCAGCAGCCATGGGCCGGCGGGGGCGTACGAGCAGTACTTC | CASSHGPAGAYEQYF
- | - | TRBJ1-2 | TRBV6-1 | TGTGCCAGCAGCCCCCATACCGACAGACCTTCTAACTATGGCTACACCTTC | CASSPHTDRPSNYGYTF
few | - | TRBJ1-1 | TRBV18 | TGTGCCAGCTCACCACGGACGGGATTGAACACTGAAGCTTTCTTT | CASSPRTGLNTEAFF
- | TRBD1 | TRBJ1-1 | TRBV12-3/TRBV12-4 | TGTGCCAGCAGCCTCAACTTACAGGGGTTGGGGAACACTGAAGCTTTCTTT | CASSLNLQGLGNTEAFF
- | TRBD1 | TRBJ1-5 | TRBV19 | TGTGCCAGTAGTATAAGGACAGGGGATCAGCCCCAGCATTTT | CASSIRTGDQPQHF
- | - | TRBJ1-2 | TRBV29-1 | TGCAGCGTCCGCCCGACGGATTATGGCTACACCTTC | CSVRPTDYGYTF
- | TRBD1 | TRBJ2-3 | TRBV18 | TGTGCCAGCTCACCCCTCGACAGGGTAGATACGCAGTATTTT | CASSPLDRVDTQYF
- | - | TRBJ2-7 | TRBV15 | TGTGCCACCAGCAGAAACGGCTACGAGCAGTACTTC | CATSRNGYEQYF